The next 27 T cell receptor beta chains were all read from a single sample in a study of T cells in Graves' hyperthyroidism and ophthalmopathy. The CDR3 regions of TCR beta were amplified from RNA transcripts. The primer set for the first-round RT-PCR of the TCR CDR3 was HTBI. TCRdb called the multiplex PCR reads again in MiXCR, with one record for every CDR3 protein. This table has 200,000 to 300,000 distinct CDR3 sequences, approximately 25% appearing once. Sample: blood. Receptors originate from a woman aged 40 to 55 with Graves' ophthalmopathy.

The table lists this clonotype with many counts. This chain joins TRBV28 and TRBJ2-5, with TRBD1 matching over 9 bases. V dropped 5 bases and J dropped 4; count of bases not matched to a gene: 11. Germline lookup yields CDR1 MDHEN and CDR2 SYDVKM. CDR3 size: 16 residues. Here the CDR3 reads CASSPERQGDGETQYF. Here the CDR3 DNA reads TGTGCCAGCAGTCCAGAGAGACAGGGGGATGGAGAGACCCAGTACTTC. Drawing the rest from reference TRBV28 and TRBJ2-5, the complete variable domain is DVKVTQSSRYLVKRTGEKVFLECVQDMDHENMFWYRQDPGLGLRLIYFSYDVKMKEKGDIPEGYSVSREKKERFSLILESASTNQTSMYLCASSPERQGDGETQYFGPGTRLLVL.

To note about this clonotype: A much larger clone lies a single base off, so this may be a read error. This sequence joins TRBV27 and TRBJ1-1; D is unresolved. Germline V gives CDR1 MNHEY, CDR2 SMNVEV (reference sequence). The length of the CDR3 is 12 residues. The CDR3 bases are TGTGCCAGCAGTGATTTGAACACTGAAACTTTCTTT. Its protein product is CASSDLNTETFF.

This clonotype was counted ten times or more. The V gene is TRBV27, the J gene TRBJ2-5; 12 bases line up with TRBD1. J lost 4 bases, V lost 4 bases, and 4 bases had no gene match. Germline CDR1 is MNHEY and CDR2 is SMNVEV (reference sequence). The CDR3 sequence is 15 residues long. CDR3 sequence (DNA): TGTGCCAGCAGTTCCTGGGACAGGGGGCCAGAGACCCAGTACTTC. Amino acid sequence: CASSSWDRGPETQYF.

This clonotype has ten or more counts. The V and J genes are TRBV30 and TRBJ2-5, with D perhaps TRBD2 (5 bases). This CDR3 region has 11 residues. Per germline, CDR1 GTSNPN and CDR2 SVGIG (reference sequence). Trimming cost V 4 bases and J 7 bases, with 10 bases left between them. CDR3 coding DNA: TGTGCCTGGATCCGGGGTGTGACCCAGTACTTC. It yields the protein CAWIRGVTQYF.

In this sample, this clonotype turned up a few times. The chain joins TRBV27 to TRBJ2-5; 8 bases map to TRBD1. Germline-derived CDR1 and CDR2 are MNHEY and SMNVEV (reference sequence). This CDR3 is built from 15 residues. Trimming cost V 6 bases and J 5 bases; bases outside gene matches: 11. The CDR3 loop is CASRRSGQGLETQYF. The DNA for the CDR3 is TGTGCCAGCAGGCGTAGTGGACAGGGTCTGGAGACCCAGTACTTC.

The sample holds many counts of this clonotype. The rearrangement joins TRBV27 to TRBJ2-7; D possibly corresponds to TRBD1 (6 bases). V was clipped by 6 bases and J by 10 bases, with 16 bases between them. The CDR3 runs 12 residues. Germline values: CDR1 MNHEY, CDR2 SMNVEV (reference sequence). As DNA, the CDR3 is TGTGCCAGCAGAGACAGGTCCCTTCTTCAGTACTTC. Its protein product is CASRDRSLLQYF.

CDR3 DNA: TGTGCCAGCAGTCCCGGGCTGGGGCATTATGATGGCTACACCTTC. Translated: CASSPGLGHYDGYTF. This sequence joins TRBV12-3 or TRBV12-4 and TRBJ1-2; weak D call: TRBD1 (5 bases). This CDR3 region has 15 residues. Trimming shortened V by 5 bases and J by 6 bases, and 19 bases separated the two germline ends.

In its sample, this clonotype was seen many times. A much larger clonotype is one base distant, so this may be a read error. This sequence joins TRBV6-1 and TRBJ2-7; 8 bases match TRBD2. The length of the CDR3 is 12 residues. CDR1 and CDR2 (germline): MNHNS, SASEGT. V dropped 11 bases and J dropped 6; count of bases not matched to a gene: 9. CDR3 sequence (DNA): TGTGCCGGCCGAGGACTAGCTCCCGAGCAGTACTTC. Translation: CAGRGLAPEQYF.

This clonotype showed up many times. The CDR3 sequence: CASSYNSQETQYF. In DNA, the CDR3 is TGTGCCAGCAGTTACAACAGCCAAGAGACCCAGTACTTC. V usage is TRBV6-5 and J usage is TRBJ2-5; D not resolved. Trimming took 2 bases from V and 1 from J, leaving 5 bases between them. Per the germline V gene, CDR1 is MNHEY and CDR2 is SVGAGI. The CDR3 totals 13 residues.

This clonotype has ten or more counts. The genes are TRBV29-1 and TRBJ2-5; D gene unclear. CDR3 length equals 12 residues. Trimming pared 1 base from V and 5 bases from J, leaving 8 bases between. Germline V gene lookup returns CDR1 SQVTM and CDR2 ANQGSEA. The CDR3 sequence is CSVEGDAETQYF. CDR3 nucleotide sequence: TGCAGCGTTGAAGGAGACGCGGAGACCCAGTACTTC.

This clonotype was observed many times. This chain uses TRBV20-1 with TRBJ2-7; 10 bases align to TRBD2. This CDR3 region has 20 residues. The germline gives CDR1 DFQATT, CDR2 SNEGSKA (reference sequence). The trim removed 1 base at V and 0 bases at J, leaving 18 bases unmatched. CDR3 sequence reads: CSARGGYRVSASGSSYEQYF. In DNA form, the CDR3 reads TGCAGTGCTAGAGGGGGGTACAGGGTATCGGCTAGCGGGAGCTCCTACGAGCAGTACTTC.

This clonotype was counted a few times. In nucleotides, the CDR3 is TGTGCCAGCAGCTTAAATTCAGGGGGATCTTCACCCCTCCACTTT. This translates into CASSLNSGGSSPLHF. This chain uses TRBV7-3 with TRBJ1-6; 7 bases match TRBD1. Germline CDR1 and CDR2: SGHTA and FQGTGA. The CDR3 consists of 15 residues. With V trimmed by 1 base and J by 9 bases, 6 bases remained unmatched.

This clonotype was seen a few times. This rearrangement joins TRBV11-1 to TRBJ2-7; unclear D gene. Trimming cost V 2 bases and J 2 bases, with 10 bases left between them. Germline values: CDR1 SGHAT, CDR2 FQDESV (reference sequence). CDR3 length: 14 residues. This CDR3 reads CASSLTTGPYEQYF. The DNA of the CDR3 is TGTGCCAGCAGCTTAACCACGGGCCCCTACGAGCAGTACTTC.

This clonotype was picked up many times. Sequence at one end of the junction differs from germline and may be a read error. The gene calls are TRBV28 and TRBJ2-7, with TRBD2 matching 9 bases. CDR3 length: 13 residues. Per germline, CDR1 MDHEN and CDR2 SYDVKM. The CDR3 DNA reads TGCGCCAGCAGCTCGGGACTAGCTGGCGAGCAGTACTTC. Amino acid sequence: CASSSGLAGEQYF.

Many counts were recorded for this clonotype. V and J are TRBV4-1 and TRBJ2-7; possibly TRBD1 for D (6 bases). Germline V lookup: CDR1 MGHRA, CDR2 YSYEKL. V was cut by 0 bases and J by 2 bases, with 11 bases left in between. The CDR3 has 15 residues. CDR3 residues: CASSQELQGPYEQYF. CDR3 nucleotides: TGCGCCAGCAGCCAAGAATTACAGGGTCCCTACGAGCAGTACTTC.

This clonotype appeared many times. The gene calls are TRBV2 and TRBJ2-5; D might be TRBD1 (7 bases). The ends were cut back, 3 bases at V and 7 bases at J, with 12 bases in the middle. The length of the CDR3 is 13 residues. The germline gives CDR1 SNHLY, CDR2 FYNNEI. This CDR3 is CASSDGQGGTQYF. The CDR3 nucleotides are TGTGCCAGCAGTGATGGGCAGGGGGGGACCCAGTACTTC.

The table lists this clonotype with many counts. This rearrangement joins TRBV4-2 to TRBJ1-5; D not certain. The CDR3 has 17 amino acids. The V gene's germline CDR1 is LGHNA and CDR2 YNFKEQ. Trimming left V 0 bases short and J 0 bases short, with 12 bases between. CDR3 DNA sequence: TGTGCCAGCAGCCAAGAGTGGTCCAGATATAGCAATCAGCCCCAGCATTTT. Translated: CASSQEWSRYSNQPQHF.

This clonotype was counted only a few times. The DNA for the CDR3 is TGTGCCAGCAGCCCCGGGTTCCACAGGTCCAATGGAACCAATGAGCAGTTCTTC. Its protein is CASSPGFHRSNGTNEQFF. V and J are TRBV7-3 and TRBJ2-1; the D gene is possibly TRBD1 (5 bases). CDR1 and CDR2 (germline): SGHTA, FQGTGA. The V and J ends lost 5 bases and 6 bases respectively, with 26 bases between them. CDR3 size: 18 residues.

The chain joins TRBV6-5 to TRBJ2-7; tentative D call: TRBD2 (5 bases). The CDR3 spans 14 residues. Trimming pared 1 base from V and 2 bases from J, leaving 9 bases between. Per the germline V gene, CDR1 is MNHEY and CDR2 is SVGAGI. The CDR3 region has the DNA TGTGCCAGCAGTTACTTTAGCGAAACCTACGAGCAGTACTTC. It is translated as CASSYFSETYEQYF.

This clonotype was counted many times. The V call is TRBV9, the J call TRBJ1-2; unclear D gene. The CDR3 runs 13 residues. The germline gives CDR1 SGDLS, CDR2 YYNGEE. Trimming pared 0 bases from V and 6 bases from J, leaving 9 bases between. CDR3 amino acids: CASSVGVWDGYTF. In nucleotides, the CDR3 is TGTGCCAGCAGCGTAGGGGTATGGGATGGCTACACCTTC.

Ten or more counts support this clonotype. This chain links TRBV19 with TRBJ1-5; 8 bases match TRBD1. Germline V CDR1 and CDR2: LNHDA, SQIVND (reference sequence). The CDR3 totals 15 residues. The V segment lost 6 bases and the J segment 2 bases; nucleotides outside the gene matches: 6. In DNA form, the CDR3 reads TGTGCCAGTAGGATTCAGGGGGCGGGCAATCAGCCCCAGCATTTT. As protein: CASRIQGAGNQPQHF. The full variable domain, completed using reference TRBV19 and TRBJ1-5, is DGGITQSPKYLFRKEGQNVTLSCEQNLNHDAMYWYRQDPGQGLRLIYYSQIVNDFQKGDIAEGYSVSREKKESFPLTVTSAQKNPTAFYLCASRIQGAGNQPQHFGDGTRLSIL.

A note on this clonotype: This may stem from a read error, because a much larger clone lies one nucleotide away. The conserved phenylalanine or tryptophan is not found at the CDR3 terminus, so this likely reflects a read error. The J gene is TRBJ2-7, the V gene TRBV7-2, with D possibly being TRBD2 (6 bases). CDR1 is SGHTA and CDR2 is FQGNSA in the germline V gene. Trimming took off 2 bases at V and 0 bases at J, with 14 bases between the two ends. The CDR3 is 16 residues long. CDR3 sequence (DNA): TGTGCCAGCAGCTTACCGGGAGCCCCCCTCTCCTACGAGCAGTACCTC. Translation gives CASSLPGAPLSYEQYL.

V and J are TRBV6-1 and TRBJ2-7, with D unresolved. The V end was cut by 1 base, the J end by 2 bases, with 12 bases between. CDR1 is MNHNS and CDR2 is SASEGT in the germline V gene. CDR3 length: 15 amino acids. In nucleotides, the CDR3 is TGTGCCAGCAGTGAAGGTCAGGATTTGACCTACGAGCAGTACTTC. Residues: CASSEGQDLTYEQYF.

This clonotype was seen at least ten times. The chain is built from TRBV29-1 and TRBJ1-5; the D gene is possibly TRBD1 (5 bases). Germline lookup yields CDR1 SQVTM and CDR2 ANQGSEA. The CDR3 is 13 residues long. Trimming left V 4 bases short and J 5 bases short, with 12 bases between. DNA of the CDR3: TGCAGCGTTGTAATAGGGGTCGATCAGCCCCAGCATTTT. Translation: CSVVIGVDQPQHF.

This clonotype was picked up many times. The chain uses TRBV3-1 and TRBJ2-2; a possible D gene is TRBD1 (5 bases). CDR3 length equals 14 residues. Per the germline V gene, CDR1 is LGHDT and CDR2 is YNNKEL (reference sequence). V gave up 1 base and J gave up 4 bases, with 7 bases separating them. The CDR3 protein is CASSQGQLTGELFF. Written as DNA, the CDR3 is TGTGCCAGCAGCCAAGGACAGCTCACCGGGGAGCTGTTTTTT. Together with reference TRBV3-1 and TRBJ2-2, the CDR3 gives the full variable domain: DTAVSQTPKYLVTQMGNDKSIKCEQNLGHDTMYWYKQDSKKFLKIMFSYNNKELIINETVPNRFSPKSPDKAHLNLHINSLELGDSAVYFCASSQGQLTGELFFGEGSRLTVL.

The table lists this clonotype with many counts. This chain connects TRBV2 to TRBJ2-3; no definite D call. This CDR3 is 12 amino acids long. The germline V gene encodes CDR1 SNHLY and CDR2 FYNNEI. The V gene lost 3 bases and the J gene lost 7 bases, with 8 bases spanning the gap. CDR3 DNA sequence: TGTGCCAGCAGTGAGATCCAGTATACGCAGTATTTT. This codes for CASSEIQYTQYF.

This clonotype was seen ten or more times. This rearrangement joins TRBV30 to TRBJ2-7, with 8 bases fitting TRBD2. The CDR3 is 15 residues long. V lost 5 bases to trimming and J lost 0 bases; unmatched junction nucleotides: 9. Germline assignment: CDR1 GTSNPN and CDR2 SVGIG (reference sequence). The CDR3 sequence is CAWDQGSGGSYEQYF. In DNA form, the CDR3 reads TGTGCCTGGGACCAGGGGAGCGGGGGCTCCTACGAGCAGTACTTC.